This entry describes one TCR beta chain. The sample belongs to a study of blood T cell repertoires in COVID-19. Background on the study: Acute and convalescent COVID-19 samples came from the United States, Italy and Spain.

J gave up 2 bases and V 5 bases, and 5 bases lay outside the gene matches. Germline lookup yields CDR1 MNHEY and CDR2 SVGAGI. The CDR3 totals 15 residues. This table comes from immunoSEQ multiplex PCR, and its TCRdb copy is limited to in-frame clones, with some not included. The sample has about 240,000 clones; 70% to 90% are singletons. The sequencing sample was made of peripheral blood. The chain combines TRBV6-5 with TRBJ1-5, with 8 bases fitting TRBD1. The receptor was isolated from a woman aged 65 to 85 with active or convalescent COVID-19. CDR3 sequence: CASSRQGRGNQPQHF. The CDR3 DNA reads TGTGCCAGCAGTCGACAGGGGAGAGGCAATCAGCCCCAGCATTTT.